The clone carrying this T cell receptor beta chain has a single count. Since no conserved phenylalanine or tryptophan closes the CDR3, a read error is the likely cause. The V end lost 6 bases, the J end lost 2 bases, and 10 bases lay between the germline ends. This CDR3 has 13 amino acids. This sample was included in a study of Graves' ophthalmopathy and Graves' hyperthyroidism. The study amplified TCR beta CDR3 regions using RNA transcripts. In the first round, RT-PCR was carried out with HTBI primers, and a multiplex PCR formed the second round. TCRdb recomputed calls from the multiplex PCR reads with MiXCR, one row per CDR3 protein. The top ten clones hold approximately 43% of a sample with about 740,000 distinct CDR3 sequences, 35% to 50% of them seen once. In donors with ophthalmopathy, activity was moderate-to-severe, with CAS ≥3, NOSPECS ≥4 and duration under 3 months. Other autoimmune diseases, uncontrolled infections, pregnancy or lactation led to the exclusion of patients.

The sequencing sample was made of peripheral blood. This chain connects TRBV12-3 or TRBV12-4 to TRBJ2-5, with D maybe TRBD1 (5 bases). The TCR sequence derives from an adult man with Graves' ophthalmopathy. The CDR3 DNA is TGTGCCAGCAGCCCCGACAGACAAGAGACCCAGTACCTC. Translated: CASSPDRQETQYL.